Each of the 10 T cell receptor beta chains below was sequenced from the same sample in a study of CD8 T cells in ankylosing spondylitis. MiXCR, applied by TCRdb to the 5' RACE reads, yields one record per CDR3 protein. Among fewer than 550,000 distinct CDR3 sequences listed, approximately 5.3% were seen once. Regarding the study as a whole: One TCR beta motif, made up of under ten highly homologous variants, appeared characteristic of ankylosing spondylitis blood.

What these receptors recognize is not known. Material for sequencing was blood, either unsorted or a sorted T cell fraction (not recorded which). The receptor source for this set is a male donor with ankylosing spondylitis.

The rearrangement links TRBV6-1 to TRBJ2-7, with TRBD2 matching over 9 bases. Trimming removed 5 bases from V and 4 bases from J; junction bases left unmatched: 9. The CDR3 length is 15 residues. Germline assignment: CDR1 MNHNS and CDR2 SASEGT. In DNA, the CDR3 is TGTGCCAGCAGTCGACAAAGACTAGCGGATTACGAGCAGTACTTC. Encoded protein: CASSRQRLADYEQYF.

The gene calls are TRBV10-3 and TRBJ1-4; D gene unclear. CDR1 and CDR2 from the germline V gene are ENHRY and SYGVKD. The germline V and J ends were trimmed by 10 bases and 8 bases, with 17 bases remaining between them. The CDR3 has 13 amino acids. The DNA of the CDR3 is TGTGCCAGCACCCCAGGAGAACAAGAAAAACTGTTTTTT. Protein sequence: CASTPGEQEKLFF.

In its sample, this clonotype was seen many times. This sequence joins TRBV29-1 and TRBJ2-1; 11 bases fit TRBD1. J gave up 5 bases and V 4 bases, and 16 bases lay outside the gene matches. Germline CDR1 is SQVTM and CDR2 is ANQGSEA. The CDR3 runs to 18 residues. CDR3 DNA: TGCAGCGTTGGCCTGGGACAGGGGGGCGTAACGGGGGACAATGAGCAGTTCTTC. This translates into CSVGLGQGGVTGDNEQFF.

CDR3 in amino acids: CACSHPIGTSEGNEQFF. Here the CDR3 DNA reads TGTGCCTGCTCCCATCCTATTGGGACTAGCGAGGGGAATGAGCAGTTCTTC. J is TRBJ2-1 and V is TRBV3-1, with 10 bases identical to TRBD2. The CDR3 runs to 17 residues. J lost 7 bases, V lost 11 bases, and 20 bases had no gene match. CDR1 LGHDT and CDR2 YNNKEL come from the germline V gene (reference sequence).

This clonotype has more than one count but fewer than ten. The V gene is TRBV4-2, the J gene TRBJ2-7, with D perhaps TRBD2 (6 bases). CDR1 and CDR2 (germline): LGHNA, YNFKEQ. The V and J ends lost 2 bases and 5 bases respectively, with 19 bases between them. CDR3 length: 16 amino acids. The CDR3 DNA reads as TGTGCCAGCAGCCAATCACGGGGACTTCGAGGAAACGAGCAGTACTTC. Translating gives CASSQSRGLRGNEQYF.

This clonotype was seen many times. The chain couples TRBV29-1 to TRBJ2-5; D is unresolved. Trimming pared 4 bases from V and 1 base from J, leaving 7 bases between. The CDR3 totals 12 residues. Germline V lookup: CDR1 SQVTM, CDR2 ANQGSEA. CDR3 sequence (DNA): TGCAGCGTTGGGGTGGTCCAAGAGACCCAGTACTTC. It specifies CSVGVVQETQYF.

This clonotype was picked up many times. This sequence joins TRBV4-3 and TRBJ2-1; 8 bases are a match to TRBD1. The CDR3 runs 15 residues. CDR1 and CDR2 (germline): LGHNA, YSLEER. J gave up 0 bases and V 5 bases, and 3 bases lay outside the gene matches. CDR3 nucleotides: TGCGCCAGCAGCTCAGGGGGCGACTCCTACAATGAGCAGTTCTTC. Protein product: CASSSGGDSYNEQFF.

This clonotype occurred many times. This sequence joins TRBV7-6 and TRBJ2-5; 13 bases are a match to TRBD2. CDR3 length equals 17 residues. Germline V CDR1 and CDR2: SGHVS, FNYEAQ. V was pared by 5 bases and J by 3 bases, with 9 bases of the junction left unmatched. The CDR3 here is CASSPSKGLAGKETQYF. CDR3 nucleotide sequence: TGTGCCAGCAGCCCTTCAAAGGGACTAGCGGGGAAAGAGACCCAGTACTTC.

This clonotype was observed at least ten times. The V gene is TRBV12-3 or TRBV12-4, the J gene TRBJ2-7; 9 bases align to TRBD1. The CDR3 totals 15 residues. Trimming at V came to 7 bases and at J to 4 bases, leaving 11 bases not matched to a gene. CDR3 DNA: TGTGCCAGCACCCGCGGCCGGGACAGGGCGTACGAGCAGTACTTC. Protein product: CASTRGRDRAYEQYF.

This clonotype was recorded a few times. This chain joins TRBV5-5 and TRBJ1-4, with D tentatively TRBD1 (6 bases). V shed 4 bases and J shed 5 bases, with 9 bases lying between them. The CDR3 consists of 13 residues. Per the germline V gene, CDR1 is SGHKS and CDR2 is YYEKEE (reference sequence). The CDR3 bases are TGTGCCAGCAGCGAGGACAGCAATGAAAAACTGTTTTTT. Protein sequence: CASSEDSNEKLFF.